The clone carrying this T cell receptor (beta chain) was seen a few times. The V gene end was trimmed by 4 bases and the J gene end by 5 bases; junction bases not matched to a gene: 7. The CDR3 is made up of 15 amino acids. This record comes from a study of T-cell memory formation after mild COVID-19. One entry per CDR3 protein results from TCRdb running MiXCR on the 5' RACE reads. The table includes hundreds of thousands of distinct CDR3 sequences, 20% to 25% detected once. Specimen: PBMCs or a T cell subset sorted from them (not recorded which). The chain links TRBV12-3 or TRBV12-4 to TRBJ1-1; 10 positions agree with TRBD1. This TCR came from an adult woman who had mild COVID-19 (a few samples of this study predate the infection). Cell type and time point are not known. Written as DNA, the CDR3 is TGTGCCAGCAGTTCCCGGGACAGGGGTGGAACTGAAGCTTTCTTT. Translated, it gives CASSSRDRGGTEAFF.